These 27 T cell receptor beta chains came from one sample sequenced in a study of cytotoxic CD8 clonotypes in ibrutinib-treated CLL. Only in-frame clones appear in the TCRdb table, and some are missing; sequencing was by immunoSEQ multiplex PCR. The sample records about 140,000 clones, 85% to 95% being singletons. The specimen was PBMCs, collected after 12 months of ibrutinib treatment. The receptor source for this set is a human donor with chronic lymphocytic leukemia.

The chain employs TRBV5-1 and TRBJ2-7; a weak D match, TRBD2 (5 bases). CDR3 length: 12 residues. Per germline, CDR1 SGHRS and CDR2 YFSETQ. V dropped 2 bases and J dropped 6 bases, with 9 bases sitting between them. The CDR3 reads CASSFNGVEQYF. CDR3 nucleotides: TGCGCCAGCAGCTTTAACGGGGTCGAGCAGTACTTC.

This chain connects TRBV19 to TRBJ2-3, with D tentatively TRBD1 (5 bases). Germline V gene sequence: CDR1 LNHDA, CDR2 SQIVND (reference sequence). This CDR3 spans 15 amino acids. V was trimmed by 3 bases and J by 3 bases, leaving 13 bases between them. The CDR3 loop is CASSMQGKGTDTQYF. CDR3 sequence (DNA): TGTGCCAGTAGTATGCAGGGAAAGGGAACAGATACGCAGTATTTT.

The genes are TRBV7-9 and TRBJ2-1; no clear D. The germline CDR1 and CDR2 sequences are SEHNR and FQNEAQ (reference sequence). The CDR3 consists of 12 residues. V lost 1 base and J 14 bases, leaving 12 bases between the germline ends. CDR3 in amino acids: CASSLESSMEFF. CDR3 nucleotide sequence: TGTGCCAGCAGCTTAGAATCTAGTATGGAGTTCTTC.

The V and J genes are TRBV30 and TRBJ2-1; a weak D match, TRBD2 (5 bases). This CDR3 has 15 residues. The V and J ends lost 4 bases and 2 bases respectively, with 15 bases between them. CDR1 is GTSNPN and CDR2 is SVGIG in the germline V gene (reference sequence). The CDR3 loop reads CAWMFSGRPYNEQFF. For the CDR3, the DNA is TGTGCCTGGATGTTTTCGGGGAGACCCTACAATGAGCAGTTCTTC.

V and J are TRBV27 and TRBJ2-5, with TRBD2 identical over 7 bases. The germline V gene has CDR1 MNHEY and CDR2 SMNVEV (reference sequence). The CDR3 is made up of 17 amino acids. The junction had 13 bases not matched to a gene; V was cut back by 3 bases and J by 3 bases. As DNA, the CDR3 is TGTGCCAGCAGTTTCGGGGGGAGGGGTGTAGAGGAAGAGACCCAGTACTTC. Encoded protein: CASSFGGRGVEEETQYF.

The rearrangement uses TRBV12-5 and TRBJ2-7; no definite D call. CDR3 length: 11 residues. Trimming shortened V by 6 bases and J by 7 bases, and 10 bases separated the two germline ends. CDR1 LGHNT and CDR2 FRNRAP come from the germline V gene. The chain's CDR3 is CASGLGLEQYF. The CDR3 DNA is TGTGCTAGTGGCTTAGGGCTAGAGCAGTACTTC.

The J gene is TRBJ2-7, the V gene TRBV14, with TRBD2 identical over 7 bases. V shed 0 bases and J 0 bases; nucleotides not matched to a gene: 5. The CDR3 extends over 16 amino acids. The germline V gene has CDR1 SGHDN and CDR2 FVKESK. The CDR3 loop reads CASSQDGRTSSYEQYF. In DNA, the CDR3 is TGTGCCAGCAGCCAAGACGGTCGGACTAGCTCCTACGAGCAGTACTTC.

The J gene is TRBJ2-1, the V gene TRBV5-1, with 10 bases identical to TRBD2. CDR3 length: 16 amino acids. CDR1 is SGHRS and CDR2 is YFSETQ in the germline V gene. V was clipped by 2 bases and J by 0 bases; unmatched bases: 2. The CDR3 spells CASSLTSGNSYNEQFF. The CDR3 nucleotides are TGCGCCAGCAGCTTAACTAGCGGGAACTCCTACAATGAGCAGTTCTTC.

The chain employs TRBV27 and TRBJ2-7; 12 nucleotides align to TRBD2. CDR3 length equals 15 residues. Trimming took 5 bases from V and 3 from J; bases not matched to a gene: 5. Germline V gene sequence: CDR1 MNHEY, CDR2 SMNVEV (reference sequence). The CDR3 spells CASSLRLAGDYEQYF. In DNA, the CDR3 is TGTGCCAGCAGTCTCAGACTAGCGGGAGACTACGAGCAGTACTTC.

To note about this clone: One end of the junction does not line up with germline, which may come from a read error. V is TRBV6-5 and J is TRBJ2-7; a possible D gene is TRBD1 (6 bases). The CDR3 has 13 amino acids. Germline V gives CDR1 MNHEY, CDR2 SVGAGI. This chain's CDR3 is CASSYSEQMHRAF. The CDR3 DNA follows: TGTGCCAGCAGTTACTCCGAACAGATGCACAGGGCTTTC.

The V gene is TRBV30, the J gene TRBJ1-5; perhaps TRBD1 as D (5 bases). The CDR3 spans 15 residues. Germline CDR1 GTSNPN, CDR2 SVGIG (reference sequence). Trimming pared 5 bases from V and 5 bases from J, leaving 19 bases between. CDR3 coding DNA: TGTGCCTGGGGGCGGCAGGGATGGAGCGATCAGCCCCAGCATTTT. Translated, it gives CAWGRQGWSDQPQHF. Supplemented by reference TRBV30 and TRBJ1-5, the full variable domain reads SQTIHQWPATLVQPVGSPLSLECTVEGTSNPNLYWYRQAAGRGLQLLFYSVGIGQISSEVPQNLSASRPQDRQFILSSKKLLLSDSGFYLCAWGRQGWSDQPQHFGDGTRLSIL.

This clone was picked up one time. V usage is TRBV28 and J usage is TRBJ2-2, with 14 bases aligning to TRBD2. CDR1 is MDHEN and CDR2 is SYDVKM in the germline V gene. Trimming removed 6 bases from V and 3 bases from J; junction bases left unmatched: 6. CDR3 length: 17 residues. The CDR3 DNA sequence: TGTGCCAGCAGCCTGACTAGCGGGAGGGGGTACACCGGGGAGCTGTTTTTT. This translates into CASSLTSGRGYTGELFF.

The count of this clone is one. The chain recombines TRBV5-1 with TRBJ1-3; D is unresolved. The CDR3 contains 14 residues. Trimming removed 3 bases from V and 4 bases from J, with 11 bases in between. CDR1 and CDR2 from the germline V gene are SGHRS and YFSETQ. CDR3 protein: CASSSSLTGNTIYF. The CDR3 DNA is TGCGCCAGCAGCTCCTCGTTGACGGGAAACACCATATATTTT.

This clone was seen once. This chain uses TRBV19 with TRBJ2-5, with 10 bases lining up with TRBD2. Trimming took 6 bases from V and 5 from J; bases not matched to a gene: 24. Germline-derived CDR1 and CDR2 are LNHDA and SQIVND (reference sequence). The CDR3 contains 20 residues. The CDR3 nucleotides are TGTGCCAGTAGCCCGGATTTTGGGCTAGCGGGAGTAGGTGTGAGGGAGACCCAGTACTTC. Translating gives CASSPDFGLAGVGVRETQYF.

The CDR3, as DNA: TGCGCCAGCAGTGAGTCGAAATTTACCCCTTCCGAGCAGTACTTC. This codes for CASSESKFTPSEQYF. The V and J genes are TRBV10-2 and TRBJ2-7; D remains ambiguous. CDR1 WSHSY and CDR2 SAAADI come from the germline V gene. The CDR3 sequence is 15 residues long. Trimming removed 0 bases at V and 6 bases at J, with 15 bases between.

In its sample, this clone was seen a few times. J is TRBJ2-5 and V is TRBV19; 11 positions match TRBD2. The CDR3 is made up of 14 amino acids. The trim removed 6 bases at V and 8 bases at J, leaving 8 bases unmatched. Germline CDR1 reads LNHDA; CDR2 reads SQIVND (reference sequence). DNA for the CDR3: TGTGCCAGTAGCTCTACTAGCGGGAGTCTAACCCAGTACTTC. Protein sequence: CASSSTSGSLTQYF.

The J gene is TRBJ2-1, the V gene TRBV18, with D maybe TRBD2 (6 bases). Per the germline V gene, CDR1 is KGHSH and CDR2 is LQKENI. The CDR3 has 16 residues. Trimming took off 3 bases at V and 8 bases at J, with 20 bases between the two ends. The CDR3 bases are TGTGCCAGCTCACCTCTTCCGGGAGTAGGTTTCGATGAGCAGTTCTTC. It is translated as CASSPLPGVGFDEQFF.

CDR3 bases: TGTGCCAGCAGACTATCACTTTCGGGGAATCAGCCCCAGCATTTT. Protein sequence: CASRLSLSGNQPQHF. The chain couples TRBV6-5 to TRBJ1-5; D is undetermined. Trimming pared 6 bases from V and 4 bases from J, leaving 16 bases between. This CDR3 contains 15 residues. Germline CDR1 and CDR2: MNHEY and SVGAGI.

The CDR3 DNA reads TGCAGCGTTGATCCAGGGACTAGCGGGAGGAATGAGCAGTTCTTC. Amino acids: CSVDPGTSGRNEQFF. The rearrangement uses TRBV29-1 and TRBJ2-1, with TRBD2 matching over 15 bases. The CDR3 is 15 residues long. From germline, CDR1 is SQVTM and CDR2 ANQGSEA. V lost 3 bases, J lost 7 bases, and 4 bases stayed unmatched.

V and J are TRBV6-1 and TRBJ2-1; the D gene could be TRBD1 or TRBD2 (5 bases each). The CDR3 loop spans 15 amino acids. With 3 bases removed from V and 4 bases from J, the gap between germline ends came to 13 bases. In germline, CDR1 is MNHNS, CDR2 SASEGT. The CDR3 loop is CASSELWGNYNEQFF. For the CDR3, the DNA is TGTGCCAGCAGTGAGCTGTGGGGGAATTACAATGAGCAGTTCTTC.

This chain uses TRBV5-3 with TRBJ2-2; 9 nucleotides line up with TRBD2. TRBV5-3 is sorted into the ORF group, with uncertain function. V trimming: 4 bases; J trimming: 1 base; junction bases outside the gene matches: 2. This CDR3 spans 15 amino acids. CDR3 DNA sequence: TGTGCCAGAAGCCGACTAGCGGAGAACACCGGGGAGCTGTTTTTT. It translates to CARSRLAENTGELFF.

This chain joins TRBV19 and TRBJ1-5, with D possibly being TRBD1 (5 bases). The CDR3 has 15 amino acids. Between the trimmed V and J ends, which lost 6 bases and 2 bases, there was a span of 14 bases. The V gene's germline CDR1 is LNHDA and CDR2 SQIVND (reference sequence). The CDR3 loop reads CASSQKMGGNQPQHF. CDR3 nucleotide sequence: TGTGCCAGTAGCCAGAAGATGGGGGGCAATCAGCCCCAGCATTTT.

In its sample, this clone was seen once. The chain links TRBV7-9 to TRBJ2-7, with 7 nucleotides matching TRBD2. V was clipped by 2 bases and J by 5 bases; unmatched bases: 12. CDR3 length equals 16 residues. Germline V gives CDR1 SEHNR, CDR2 FQNEAQ (reference sequence). The CDR3 DNA reads as TGTGCCAGCAGCTTAAGGGGCGGGGAGGGCCTGAACGAGCAGTACTTC. Encoded protein: CASSLRGGEGLNEQYF. Full variable domain (remainder filled in from reference TRBV7-9 and TRBJ2-7): DTGVSQNPRHKITKRGQNVTFRCDPISEHNRLYWYRQTLGQGPEFLTYFQNEAQLEKSRLLSDRFSAERPKGSFSTLEIQRTEQGDSAMYLCASSLRGGEGLNEQYFGPGTRLTVT.

This chain connects TRBV28 to TRBJ1-2; the D is unclear. CDR3 length: 13 residues. Trimming took off 2 bases at V and 8 bases at J, with 12 bases between the two ends. Germline CDR1 and CDR2: MDHEN and SYDVKM. The CDR3 is CASSLPQVGGYTF. The CDR3 DNA sequence: TGTGCCAGCAGTTTACCGCAGGTCGGGGGCTACACCTTC.

The rearrangement uses TRBV6-6 and TRBJ2-7, with TRBD1 identical over 8 bases. The CDR3 runs to 16 residues. CDR1 and CDR2 (germline): MNHNY, SVGAGI (reference sequence). Trimming at V came to 6 bases and at J to 0 bases, leaving 10 bases not matched to a gene. This CDR3 reads CASSLTRDRSSYEQYF. CDR3 coding DNA: TGTGCCAGCAGCTTAACCCGGGACAGGAGCTCCTACGAGCAGTACTTC.

The gene calls are TRBV5-4 and TRBJ1-5; 11 bases are a match to TRBD1. The length of the CDR3 is 17 residues. Germline V gene sequence: CDR1 SGHNT, CDR2 YYREEE (reference sequence). V was clipped by 0 bases and J by 6 bases; unmatched bases: 8. CDR3 DNA sequence: TGTGCCAGCAGCTTGGGGGGAGGACAGGGGGCTGTTCAGCCCCAGCATTTT. This sequence encodes CASSLGGGQGAVQPQHF.

The CDR3 nucleotides are TGCAGCGTTGGGGAAGAGGGCAGGGGCTCATACGAGCAGTACTTC. It translates to CSVGEEGRGSYEQYF. V and J are TRBV29-1 and TRBJ2-7; D may be TRBD1 (6 bases). The ends were cut back, 4 bases at V and 4 bases at J, with 20 bases in the middle. Germline values: CDR1 SQVTM, CDR2 ANQGSEA. There are 15 residues in the CDR3.